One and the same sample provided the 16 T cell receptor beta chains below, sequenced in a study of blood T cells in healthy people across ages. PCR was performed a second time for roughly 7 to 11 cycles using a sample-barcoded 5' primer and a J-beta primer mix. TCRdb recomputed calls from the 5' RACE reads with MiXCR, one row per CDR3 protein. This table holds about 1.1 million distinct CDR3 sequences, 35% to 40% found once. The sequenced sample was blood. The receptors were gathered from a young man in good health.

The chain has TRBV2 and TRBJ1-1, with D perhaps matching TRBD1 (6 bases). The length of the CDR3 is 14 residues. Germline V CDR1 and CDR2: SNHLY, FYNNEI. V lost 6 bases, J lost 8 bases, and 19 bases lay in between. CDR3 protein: CASSARQAHWEAFF. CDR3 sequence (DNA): TGTGCCAGCAGCGCCCGACAGGCTCACTGGGAAGCTTTCTTT.

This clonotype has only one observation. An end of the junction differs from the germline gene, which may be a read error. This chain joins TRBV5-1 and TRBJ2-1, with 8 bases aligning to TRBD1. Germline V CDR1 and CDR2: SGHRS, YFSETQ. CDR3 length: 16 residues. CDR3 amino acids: CTSSLVGDRMVNEQFF. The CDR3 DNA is TGCACCAGCAGCTTGGTGGGGGACAGGATGGTCAATGAGCAGTTCTTC.

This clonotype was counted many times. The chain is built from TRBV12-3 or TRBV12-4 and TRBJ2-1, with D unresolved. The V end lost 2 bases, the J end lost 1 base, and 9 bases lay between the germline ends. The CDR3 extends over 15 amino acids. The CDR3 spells CASSLRDGSYNEQFF. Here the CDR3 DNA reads TGTGCCAGCAGTTTACGCGACGGGTCCTACAATGAGCAGTTCTTC.

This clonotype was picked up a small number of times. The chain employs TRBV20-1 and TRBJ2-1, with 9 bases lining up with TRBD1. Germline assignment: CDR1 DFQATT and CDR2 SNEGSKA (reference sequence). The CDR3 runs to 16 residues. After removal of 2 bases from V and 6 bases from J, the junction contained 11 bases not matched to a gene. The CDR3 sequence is CSARKGGQGFLNEQFF. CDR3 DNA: TGCAGTGCTAGAAAGGGAGGACAGGGGTTCCTCAATGAGCAGTTCTTC.

The CDR3 protein is CASSTGTGDYGYTF. The CDR3 bases are TGTGCCAGCAGTACCGGGACAGGGGACTATGGCTACACCTTC. The J gene is TRBJ1-2, the V gene TRBV12-3 or TRBV12-4, with TRBD1 identical over 10 bases. The CDR3 runs to 14 residues. V lost 5 bases and J lost 3; bases outside the gene matches: 3.

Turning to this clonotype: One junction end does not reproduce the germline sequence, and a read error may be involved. CDR3 in DNA: TGTGCCAGCAGCAAAGACGGGGATCCCAGGGAAAAACTGTTTTTT. Translated, it gives CASSKDGDPREKLFF. J is TRBJ1-4 and V is TRBV3-1; D unclear. The V gene's germline CDR1 is LGHDT and CDR2 YNNKEL (reference sequence). The CDR3 sequence is 15 residues long. Full variable domain (rest looked up from reference TRBV3-1 and TRBJ1-4): DTAVSQTPKYLVTQMGNDKSIKCEQNLGHDTMYWYKQDSKKFLKIMFSYNNKELIINETVPNRFSPKSPDKAHLNLHINSLELGDSAVYFCASSKDGDPREKLFFGSGTQLSVL.

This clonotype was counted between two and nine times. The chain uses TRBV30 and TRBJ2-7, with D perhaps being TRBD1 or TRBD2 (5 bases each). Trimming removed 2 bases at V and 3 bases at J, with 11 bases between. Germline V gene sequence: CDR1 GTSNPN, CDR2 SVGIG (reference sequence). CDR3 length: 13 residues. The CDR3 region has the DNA TGTGCCTGGAGTTTGGGACCTGGCTACGAGCAGTACTTC. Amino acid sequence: CAWSLGPGYEQYF. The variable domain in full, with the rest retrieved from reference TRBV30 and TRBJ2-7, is SQTIHQWPATLVQPVGSPLSLECTVEGTSNPNLYWYRQAAGRGLQLLFYSVGIGQISSEVPQNLSASRPQDRQFILSSKKLLLSDSGFYLCAWSLGPGYEQYFGPGTRLTVT.

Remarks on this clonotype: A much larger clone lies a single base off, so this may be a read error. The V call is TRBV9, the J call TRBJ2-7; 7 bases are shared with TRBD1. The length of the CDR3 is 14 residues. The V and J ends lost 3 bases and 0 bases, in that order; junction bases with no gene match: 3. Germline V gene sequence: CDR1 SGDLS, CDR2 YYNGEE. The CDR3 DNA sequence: TGTGCCAGCAGCGATGGGACAGCCTCCTACGAGCAGTACTTC. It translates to CASSDGTASYEQYF.

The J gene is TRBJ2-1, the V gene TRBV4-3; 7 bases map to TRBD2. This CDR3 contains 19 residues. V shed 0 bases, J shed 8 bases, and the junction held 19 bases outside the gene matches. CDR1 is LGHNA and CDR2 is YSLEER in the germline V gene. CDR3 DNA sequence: TGCGCCAGCAGCCAAGATCTTCGATCTCGGGGGGAACCCCCGTATGAGCAGTTCTTC. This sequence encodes CASSQDLRSRGEPPYEQFF.

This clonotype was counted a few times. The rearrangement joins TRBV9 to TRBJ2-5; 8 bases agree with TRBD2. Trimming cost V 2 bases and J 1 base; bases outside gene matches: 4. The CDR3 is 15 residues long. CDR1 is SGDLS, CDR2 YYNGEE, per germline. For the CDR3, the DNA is TGTGCCAGCAGCGTCTATAGCGGGGTCCAAGAGACCCAGTACTTC. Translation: CASSVYSGVQETQYF.

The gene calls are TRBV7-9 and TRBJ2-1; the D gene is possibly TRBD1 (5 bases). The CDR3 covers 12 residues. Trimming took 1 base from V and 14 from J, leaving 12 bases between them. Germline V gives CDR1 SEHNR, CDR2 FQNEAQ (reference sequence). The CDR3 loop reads CASSLDGARKFF. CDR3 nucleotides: TGTGCCAGCAGCTTAGATGGGGCCCGGAAGTTCTTC.

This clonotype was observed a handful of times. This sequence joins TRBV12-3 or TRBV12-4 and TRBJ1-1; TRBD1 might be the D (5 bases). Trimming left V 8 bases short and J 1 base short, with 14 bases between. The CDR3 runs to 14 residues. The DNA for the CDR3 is TGTGCCAGCCCGTTGGGGGATAGGAACACTGAAGCTTTCTTT. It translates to CASPLGDRNTEAFF.

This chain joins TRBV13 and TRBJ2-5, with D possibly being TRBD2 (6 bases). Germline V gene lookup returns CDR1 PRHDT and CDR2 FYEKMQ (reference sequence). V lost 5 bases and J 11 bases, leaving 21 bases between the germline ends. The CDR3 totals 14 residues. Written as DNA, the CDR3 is TGTGCCAGCAGCCTCTATTCGGGGGTTGATGAGCAGTACTTC. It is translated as CASSLYSGVDEQYF.

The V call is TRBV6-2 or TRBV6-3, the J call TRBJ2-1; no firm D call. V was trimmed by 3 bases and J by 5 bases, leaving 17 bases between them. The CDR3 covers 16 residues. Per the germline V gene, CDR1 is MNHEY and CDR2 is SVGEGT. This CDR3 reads CASSYGANAEHNEQFF. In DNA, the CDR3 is TGTGCCAGCAGTTATGGTGCGAACGCGGAACACAATGAGCAGTTCTTC.

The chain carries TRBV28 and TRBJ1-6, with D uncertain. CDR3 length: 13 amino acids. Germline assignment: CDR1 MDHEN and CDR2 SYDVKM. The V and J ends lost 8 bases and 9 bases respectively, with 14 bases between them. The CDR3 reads CASRVYIASPLHF. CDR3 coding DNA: TGTGCCAGCCGCGTCTACATCGCTTCACCCCTCCACTTT.

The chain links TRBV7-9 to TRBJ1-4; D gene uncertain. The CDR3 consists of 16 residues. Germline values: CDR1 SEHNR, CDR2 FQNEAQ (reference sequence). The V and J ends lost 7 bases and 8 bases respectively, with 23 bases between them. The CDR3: CASTFLSRALWEKLFF. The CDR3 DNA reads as TGTGCCAGCACCTTCCTTAGTCGGGCACTCTGGGAAAAACTGTTTTTT.